Presented here are 21 T cell receptor beta chains from one specimen sequenced in a study of Graves' ophthalmopathy and Graves' hyperthyroidism. For repertoire sequencing, the TCR beta CDR3 regions were amplified from RNA transcripts. Amplification began with first-round RT-PCR using HTBI primers, then second-round multiplex PCR was performed. Via MiXCR, TCRdb re-called the multiplex PCR reads, giving one row per CDR3 protein. The table records under 800,000 distinct CDR3 sequences, approximately 21% of them present only once. Sequencing was performed on peripheral blood. These receptors all come from a young woman with stable Graves' hyperthyroidism. Some clones in this sample may be carry-over from other donors' samples.

This clonotype was observed at least ten times. This sequence joins TRBV20-1 and TRBJ2-5; 9 bases are shared with TRBD2. J lost 5 bases, V lost 4 bases, and 2 bases had no gene match. Germline V CDR1 and CDR2: DFQATT, SNEGSKA (reference sequence). The CDR3 is 12 amino acids. CDR3: CSANGLAETQYF. CDR3 coding DNA: TGCAGTGCTAACGGACTAGCGGAGACCCAGTACTTC.

This clonotype has at least ten counts. The chain is built from TRBV4-2 and TRBJ2-7, with D perhaps given as TRBD1 or TRBD2 (6 bases each). CDR1 and CDR2 from the germline V gene are LGHNA and YNFKEQ. Trimming removed 4 bases at V and 7 bases at J, with 26 bases between. The CDR3 totals 17 residues. CDR3 residues: CASSPVILEGGRGEQYF. The DNA for the CDR3 is TGTGCCAGCAGCCCTGTGATTCTTGAGGGGGGAAGGGGTGAGCAGTACTTC.

This clonotype has a count of ten or more. The CDR3 sequence: CASSISRPGPFNTEAFF. The CDR3, as DNA: TGTGCCAGTAGTATCTCGCGACCTGGTCCGTTTAACACTGAAGCTTTCTTT. The J gene is TRBJ1-1, the V gene TRBV19; unclear D gene. Germline CDR1 and CDR2: LNHDA and SQIVND (reference sequence). The V end lost 3 bases, the J end lost 2 bases, and 19 bases lay between the germline ends. The CDR3 loop spans 17 amino acids.

In its sample, this clonotype was seen many times. This chain joins TRBV12-3 or TRBV12-4 and TRBJ2-5, with D perhaps matching TRBD1 (5 bases). The CDR3 totals 14 residues. Trimming stripped 5 bases from V and 0 bases from J, with 10 bases between. The CDR3 bases are TGTGCCAGCAGTCCGCAGGGATACCAAGAGACCCAGTACTTC. Protein: CASSPQGYQETQYF.

Regarding this clonotype: A much bigger clone sits one base away, suggesting this may be a read error. The J gene is TRBJ1-2, the V gene TRBV6-5; no clear D. The CDR3 extends over 16 amino acids. In germline, CDR1 is MNHEY, CDR2 SVGAGI. V lost 0 bases, J lost 8 bases, and 19 bases lay in between. The CDR3 nucleotides read TGTGCCAGCAGTTACTCGATTCCTTACACCTCGGAGGGCTACACCTTC. Residues: CASSYSIPYTSEGYTF.

This clonotype occurred a few times. The chain links TRBV18 to TRBJ2-7; TRBD1 might be the D (6 bases). CDR1 is KGHSH, CDR2 LQKENI, per germline. Trimming left V 1 base short and J 6 bases short, with 13 bases between. The CDR3 covers 14 residues. CDR3 nucleotides: TGTGCCAGCTCACCACTACAGGGTTCTGGCGAGCAGTACTTC. Translated, it gives CASSPLQGSGEQYF. Full variable domain (outside the CDR3, taken from reference TRBV18 and TRBJ2-7): NAGVMQNPRHLVRRRGQEARLRCSPMKGHSHVYWYRQLPEEGLKFMVYLQKENIIDESGMPKERFSAEFPKEGPSILRIQQVVRGDSAAYFCASSPLQGSGEQYFGPGTRLTVT.

This clonotype has at least ten counts. The V gene is TRBV6-5, the J gene TRBJ1-1; maybe TRBD1 (5 bases). Trimming took off 4 bases at V and 0 bases at J, with 15 bases between the two ends. CDR3 length: 16 amino acids. Looked up from germline, CDR1 is MNHEY and CDR2 is SVGAGI. The CDR3 DNA follows: TGTGCCAGCAGTTCCTACGGCGGGGGGATGAACACTGAAGCTTTCTTT. Translation gives CASSSYGGGMNTEAFF.

This clonotype has a count of ten or more. The chain couples TRBV18 to TRBJ2-5, with a weak D call TRBD1 (5 bases). V was clipped by 5 bases and J by 5 bases, with 9 bases between them. Per the germline V gene, CDR1 is KGHSH and CDR2 is LQKENI. This CDR3 has 12 residues. DNA of the CDR3: TGTGCCAGCTCAAGGGGTTCGGAGACCCAGTACTTC. It encodes CASSRGSETQYF.

This clonotype appeared many times. The rearrangement links TRBV10-3 to TRBJ2-2; D not certain. CDR1 and CDR2 from the germline V gene are ENHRY and SYGVKD. Trimming removed 6 bases at V and 6 bases at J, with 5 bases between. The CDR3 has 11 residues. The CDR3 sequence is CAIRSSGELFF. CDR3 coding DNA: TGTGCCATCAGATCATCCGGGGAGCTGTTTTTT.

This clonotype was detected a few times. This chain uses TRBV2 with TRBJ2-2; D is perhaps TRBD1 (7 bases). Germline CDR1 and CDR2: SNHLY and FYNNEI. V lost 3 bases and J lost 4, with 18 bases in between. There are 17 residues in the CDR3. The CDR3 sequence: CASSDSWRGRFTGELFF. For the CDR3, the DNA is TGTGCCAGCAGTGATAGTTGGAGGGGGCGGTTCACCGGGGAGCTGTTTTTT. The variable domain in full, completed from reference TRBV2 and TRBJ2-2, reads EPEVTQTPSHQVTQMGQEVILRCVPISNHLYFYWYRQILGQKVEFLVSFYNNEISEKSEIFDDQFSVERPDGSNFTLKIRSTKLEDSAMYFCASSDSWRGRFTGELFFGEGSRLTVL.

The chain has TRBV12-5 and TRBJ1-2; weak D call: TRBD1 (5 bases). The CDR3 loop spans 12 amino acids. Germline lookup yields CDR1 LGHNT and CDR2 FRNRAP. V was cut by 3 bases and J by 5 bases, with 7 bases left in between. The CDR3: CASGLGHYGYTF. As DNA, the CDR3 is TGTGCTAGTGGTTTAGGACATTATGGCTACACCTTC.

This clonotype occurred a few times. In DNA, the CDR3 is TGTGCCAGCACCTTGAACGGGGCCACTGAAGCTTTCTTT. Protein product: CASTLNGATEAFF. The J gene is TRBJ1-1, the V gene TRBV28; tentative D call: TRBD1 (5 bases). V lost 7 bases to trimming and J lost 4 bases, with 13 bases between them. The CDR3 runs to 13 residues. From germline, CDR1 is MDHEN and CDR2 SYDVKM.

The V call is TRBV7-9, the J call TRBJ1-1; 8 bases agree with TRBD1. Trimming at V came to 5 bases and at J to 3 bases, leaving 8 bases not matched to a gene. CDR1 and CDR2 (germline): SEHNR, FQNEAQ (reference sequence). The length of the CDR3 is 15 residues. CDR3 sequence (DNA): TGTGCCAGCAGCGCCAGGACAGGGATCTACACTGAAGCTTTCTTT. This codes for CASSARTGIYTEAFF.

This clonotype was seen a handful of times. This sequence joins TRBV2 and TRBJ1-5, with TRBD1 matching over 9 bases. The CDR3 has 18 residues. From germline, CDR1 is SNHLY and CDR2 FYNNEI. The junction had 20 bases not matched to a gene; V was cut back by 7 bases and J by 7 bases. The DNA for the CDR3 is TGTGCCAGCAATCGACGGGGTATCGGACAGGGGACGGGCCAGCCCCAGCATTTT. Protein sequence: CASNRRGIGQGTGQPQHF.

The rearrangement uses TRBV10-3 and TRBJ1-5; D gene ambiguous. This CDR3 is 12 amino acids long. Trimming took off 8 bases at V and 1 base at J, with 6 bases between the two ends. The V gene's germline CDR1 is ENHRY and CDR2 SYGVKD. The CDR3 sequence is CAIGNSNQPQHF. The DNA of the CDR3 is TGTGCCATCGGGAACAGCAATCAGCCCCAGCATTTT.

This clonotype has at least ten counts. The V gene is TRBV12-3 or TRBV12-4, the J gene TRBJ1-2, with 9 positions matching TRBD1. The CDR3 totals 14 residues. J gave up 6 bases and V 8 bases, and 10 bases lay outside the gene matches. CDR3 nucleotide sequence: TGTGCCAGCCTAACAGGGGGCGTCGTGAATGGCTACACCTTC. This translates into CASLTGGVVNGYTF.

This clonotype has at least ten counts. V usage is TRBV20-1 and J usage is TRBJ1-5; a possible D gene is TRBD1 (5 bases). The CDR3 is 13 residues long. The germline V and J ends were trimmed by 4 bases and 6 bases, with 13 bases remaining between them. Per germline, CDR1 DFQATT and CDR2 SNEGSKA (reference sequence). The CDR3 is CSATGTRSQPQHF. The CDR3 DNA follows: TGCAGTGCTACCGGGACCAGGAGTCAGCCCCAGCATTTT.

The CDR3 region is CASSTGTRGNVYNSPLHF. CDR3 bases: TGTGCCAGCAGTACCGGGACAAGGGGCAACGTCTATAATTCACCCCTCCACTTT. The genes are TRBV6-1 and TRBJ1-6; weak D call: TRBD1 (6 bases). This CDR3 spans 18 amino acids. Germline loops: CDR1 MNHNS, CDR2 SASEGT. V was trimmed by 5 bases and J by 3 bases, leaving 20 bases between them.

This clonotype was observed at least ten times. The chain carries TRBV6-1 and TRBJ1-6; TRBD1 might be the D (6 bases). Looked up from germline, CDR1 is MNHNS and CDR2 is SASEGT. CDR3 length equals 17 residues. V lost 4 bases to trimming and J lost 5 bases, with 18 bases between them. The CDR3 DNA is TGTGCCAGCAGTGCACTGGGGGGCGGACCGAATAATTCACCCCTCCACTTT. Residues: CASSALGGGPNNSPLHF.

Ten or more counts support this clonotype. This chain connects TRBV7-2 to TRBJ2-5; D remains ambiguous. The CDR3 totals 12 residues. V gave up 2 bases and J gave up 5 bases, with 6 bases separating them. Germline V gene sequence: CDR1 SGHTA, CDR2 FQGNSA. In DNA form, the CDR3 reads TGTGCCAGCAGCTTATTCGGCGAGACCCAGTACTTC. Encoded protein: CASSLFGETQYF. Full variable domain (missing parts from reference TRBV7-2 and TRBJ2-5): GAGVSQSPSNKVTEKGKDVELRCDPISGHTALYWYRQSLGQGLEFLIYFQGNSAPDKSGLPSDRFSAERTGGSVSTLTIQRTQQEDSAVYLCASSLFGETQYFGPGTRLLVL.

The V call is TRBV6-1, the J call TRBJ2-5; TRBD2 matches 9 bases. In germline, CDR1 is MNHNS, CDR2 SASEGT. The CDR3 sequence is 15 residues long. The V segment lost 3 bases and the J segment 5 bases; nucleotides outside the gene matches: 7. The CDR3 DNA follows: TGTGCCAGCAGTGATGGGGCGGGAGGGCCGGAGACCCAGTACTTC. This encodes CASSDGAGGPETQYF.